This TCR beta chain was recovered during a study of T cells in Graves' hyperthyroidism and ophthalmopathy. From RNA transcripts, TCR beta CDR3 regions were amplified. The HTBI set primed first-round TCR CDR3 RT-PCR. From the multiplex PCR reads, TCRdb called clonotypes with MiXCR, one entry per CDR3 protein. The sample holds a few hundred thousand distinct CDR3 sequences, about 45% seen once. V trimming: 6 bases; J trimming: 4 bases; junction bases outside the gene matches: 15. The length of the CDR3 is 17 residues. Germline V gives CDR1 LGHDT, CDR2 YNNKEL (reference sequence). The sequencing input was peripheral blood or thyroid tissue (not recorded which). V is TRBV3-1 and J is TRBJ2-3; 8 nucleotides match TRBD2. The sequence was collected from an adult woman with Graves' disease, either hyperthyroidism or ophthalmopathy (not recorded which). CDR3 DNA: TGTGCCAGCAGTCTTCGGACTACCGGGAGGGACGCAGATACGCAGTATTTT. It is translated as CASSLRTTGRDADTQYF.